The 20 T cell receptor beta chains in this list originate from one sample, sequenced in a study of graft-versus-host responses after intestinal transplantation. The data were produced by immunoSEQ multiplex PCR, yet TCRdb's version contains in-frame clones alone and is incomplete. The sample has roughly 70,000 clones, over 75% seen once; the top ten hold about 0.4%. Which antigens these TCRs recognize remains unknown. The material sequenced was unstimulated CD4+ T cells sorted from spleen or lymph node cells, taken before transplant. All receptors come from a human donor who was the organ donor for an intestinal transplant.

The chain employs TRBV27 and TRBJ1-3; D is uncertain. The CDR3 consists of 13 residues. With 3 bases removed from V and 0 bases from J, the gap between germline ends came to 3 bases. Germline CDR1 and CDR2: MNHEY and SMNVEV (reference sequence). CDR3 nucleotides: TGTGCCAGCAGTTTCTCCTCTGGAAACACCATATATTTT. Translating gives CASSFSSGNTIYF.

V and J are TRBV2 and TRBJ2-4; D possibly corresponds to TRBD1 (6 bases). The V gene lost 4 bases and the J gene lost 0 bases, with 7 bases spanning the gap. CDR1 is SNHLY and CDR2 is FYNNEI in the germline V gene. This CDR3 contains 14 residues. CDR3 region: CASSAGEAKNIQYF. The DNA for the CDR3 is TGTGCCAGCAGTGCAGGGGAAGCCAAAAACATTCAGTACTTC.

Here the CDR3 reads CASSFSGSGNTIYF. The CDR3 region has the DNA TGCGCCAGCAGCTTCTCAGGTTCTGGAAACACCATATATTTT. The gene calls are TRBV5-1 and TRBJ1-3, with D uncertain. The CDR3 runs 14 residues. V gave up 2 bases and J gave up 1 base, with 7 bases separating them. CDR1 and CDR2 (germline): SGHRS, YFSETQ. The whole variable domain, filled in from reference TRBV5-1 and TRBJ1-3, reads KAGVTQTPRYLIKTRGQQVTLSCSPISGHRSVSWYQQTPGQGLQFLFEYFSETQRNKGNFPGRFSGRQFSNSRSEMNVSTLELGDSALYLCASSFSGSGNTIYFGEGSWLTVV.

CDR3 nucleotide sequence: TGTGCCAGCAGTACAGGGAGGGGACACAATGAGCAGTTCTTC. It is translated as CASSTGRGHNEQFF. V is TRBV27 and J is TRBJ2-1, with D tentatively TRBD2 (7 bases). Trimming took 5 bases from V and 5 from J, leaving 13 bases between them. CDR3 length equals 14 residues. Germline CDR1 reads MNHEY; CDR2 reads SMNVEV (reference sequence).

The chain has TRBV2 and TRBJ2-3, with 14 bases that match TRBD2. The V segment lost 4 bases and the J segment 0 bases; nucleotides outside the gene matches: 3. CDR1 and CDR2 (germline): SNHLY, FYNNEI. This CDR3 spans 17 amino acids. The CDR3: CASSGLAGGPSTDTQYF. In nucleotides, the CDR3 is TGTGCCAGCAGTGGACTAGCGGGGGGGCCTAGCACAGATACGCAGTATTTT.

The genes are TRBV5-4 and TRBJ1-4, with 7 positions matching TRBD1. J gave up 7 bases and V 4 bases, and 10 bases lay outside the gene matches. CDR3 length: 15 amino acids. From germline, CDR1 is SGHNT and CDR2 YYREEE (reference sequence). Here the CDR3 DNA reads TGTGCCAGCAGCCCTACCAACAGGGGTGGTGAAAAACTGTTTTTT. This translates into CASSPTNRGGEKLFF.

The V and J genes are TRBV30 and TRBJ2-3; TRBD1 aligns across 10 bases. Germline assignment: CDR1 GTSNPN and CDR2 SVGIG (reference sequence). The CDR3 runs to 14 residues. V lost 8 bases, J lost 4 bases, and 9 bases stayed unmatched. The DNA of the CDR3 is TGTGCCAGTACCGGGACAGGGGTCGCAGATACGCAGTATTTT. Amino acid sequence: CASTGTGVADTQYF.

The J gene is TRBJ1-1, the V gene TRBV20-1; unclear D gene. The germline V and J ends were trimmed by 0 bases and 4 bases, with 3 bases remaining between them. This CDR3 contains 11 residues. The germline gives CDR1 DFQATT, CDR2 SNEGSKA (reference sequence). The CDR3 region is CSARDLTEAFF. The CDR3 DNA sequence: TGCAGTGCTAGAGATCTCACTGAAGCTTTCTTT.

The V gene is TRBV7-2, the J gene TRBJ2-1; unclear D gene. The length of the CDR3 is 13 residues. The V gene lost 2 bases and the J gene lost 5 bases, with 7 bases spanning the gap. Germline CDR1 is SGHTA and CDR2 is FQGNSA. The CDR3, as DNA: TGTGCCAGCAGCTTATTGTCCGACAATGAGCAGTTCTTC. This gives the protein CASSLLSDNEQFF.

The V call is TRBV9, the J call TRBJ2-2; a weak D match, TRBD2 (6 bases). The CDR3 spans 14 residues. The V gene lost 0 bases and the J gene lost 3 bases, with 6 bases spanning the gap. Germline V gene lookup returns CDR1 SGDLS and CDR2 YYNGEE. The CDR3 DNA reads TGTGCCAGCAGCGTAGGGGACTACACCGGGGAGCTGTTTTTT. This gives the protein CASSVGDYTGELFF.

The chain is built from TRBV19 and TRBJ1-6, with 7 nucleotides matching TRBD1. V was clipped by 5 bases and J by 9 bases; unmatched bases: 7. Germline values: CDR1 LNHDA, CDR2 SQIVND (reference sequence). This CDR3 is 14 amino acids long. DNA for the CDR3: TGTGCCAGTAGTTCGACAGGGAATCGTTCACCCCTCCACTTT. It yields the protein CASSSTGNRSPLHF.

Written as DNA, the CDR3 is TGTGCCAGCAGCAGATCAGGGAATGAAAAACTGTTTTTT. Protein: CASSRSGNEKLFF. The chain is built from TRBV6-1 and TRBJ1-4; D is perhaps TRBD1 (5 bases). The V end lost 6 bases, the J end lost 5 bases, and 10 bases lay between the germline ends. CDR3 length equals 13 residues. Germline V gives CDR1 MNHNS, CDR2 SASEGT.

V gene TRBV6-5 combines with J gene TRBJ2-1; a weak D match, TRBD2 (5 bases). Germline CDR1 is MNHEY and CDR2 is SVGAGI. The length of the CDR3 is 14 residues. With 4 bases removed from V and 5 bases from J, the gap between germline ends came to 12 bases. CDR3 sequence: CASSSQTRDNEQFF. CDR3 nucleotide sequence: TGTGCCAGCAGTTCCCAAACTAGGGACAATGAGCAGTTCTTC.

The V and J genes are TRBV6-5 and TRBJ1-4; no clear D. This CDR3 has 14 amino acids. Germline V CDR1 and CDR2: MNHEY, SVGAGI. Trimming took 6 bases from V and 0 from J, leaving 8 bases between them. This CDR3 reads CASSSSPTNEKLFF. The CDR3 nucleotides read TGTGCCAGCAGCTCCTCCCCAACTAATGAAAAACTGTTTTTT.

Written as DNA, the CDR3 is TGTGCCAGCAGCTTCCGCTCTGGGGCCAACGTCCTGACTTTC. Its protein product is CASSFRSGANVLTF. The chain recombines TRBV9 with TRBJ2-6; D is unresolved. V lost 4 bases, J lost 0 bases, and 5 bases lay in between. The germline V gene has CDR1 SGDLS and CDR2 YYNGEE. This CDR3 comprises 14 residues.

This clone was observed a handful of times. The chain is built from TRBV6-6 and TRBJ2-7; D may be TRBD1 (6 bases). From germline, CDR1 is MNHNY and CDR2 SVGAGI (reference sequence). The CDR3 sequence is 13 residues long. Trimming pared 5 bases from V and 3 bases from J, leaving 11 bases between. The CDR3 loop reads CASSVGQSYEQYV. The CDR3 DNA is TGTGCCAGCAGTGTGGGACAAAGCTACGAGCAGTACGTC.

V is TRBV6-6 and J is TRBJ1-2, with TRBD1 matching over 7 bases. The V gene's germline CDR1 is MNHNY and CDR2 SVGAGI (reference sequence). Trimming cost V 6 bases and J 6 bases; bases outside gene matches: 7. The CDR3 contains 13 residues. The CDR3 DNA follows: TGTGCCAGCAGCCACAATCAGGGGGATGGCTACACCTTC. Its translation: CASSHNQGDGYTF.

This clone showed up just once. The chain carries TRBV2 and TRBJ1-1, with D unclear. The length of the CDR3 is 12 residues. Germline V CDR1 and CDR2: SNHLY, FYNNEI. Deletions cut 7 bases from V and 0 bases from J, with 6 bases between. The CDR3 DNA reads as TGTGCCAGCAATTCGGTGAACACTGAAGCTTTCTTT. Translating it yields CASNSVNTEAFF.

The chain joins TRBV6-1 to TRBJ2-7, with D perhaps matching TRBD1 (5 bases). V was cut by 6 bases and J by 4 bases, with 16 bases left in between. From germline, CDR1 is MNHNS and CDR2 SASEGT. The CDR3 loop spans 14 amino acids. CDR3 loop: CASRQDAAPYEQYV. DNA for the CDR3: TGTGCCAGCAGACAGGACGCCGCCCCATACGAGCAGTACGTC.

This sequence joins TRBV28 and TRBJ2-1, with D possibly being TRBD2 (6 bases). The germline gives CDR1 MDHEN, CDR2 SYDVKM. Trimming cost V 9 bases and J 6 bases, with 12 bases left between them. This CDR3 spans 12 amino acids. In DNA form, the CDR3 reads TGTGCCAGTGGGGGGAGCGTCAATGAGCAGTTCTTC. Encoded protein: CASGGSVNEQFF.